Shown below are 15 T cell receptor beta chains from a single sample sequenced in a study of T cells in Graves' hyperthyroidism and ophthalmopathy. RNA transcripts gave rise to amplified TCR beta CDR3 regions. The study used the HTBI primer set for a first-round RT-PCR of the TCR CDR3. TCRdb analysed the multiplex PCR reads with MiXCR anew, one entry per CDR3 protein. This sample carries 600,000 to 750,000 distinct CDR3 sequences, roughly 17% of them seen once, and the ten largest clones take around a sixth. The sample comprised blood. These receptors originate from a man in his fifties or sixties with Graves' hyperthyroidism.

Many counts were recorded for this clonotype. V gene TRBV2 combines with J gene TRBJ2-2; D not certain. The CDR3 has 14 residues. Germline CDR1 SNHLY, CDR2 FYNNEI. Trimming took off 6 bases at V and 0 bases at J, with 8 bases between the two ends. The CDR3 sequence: CASSLSTNTGELFF. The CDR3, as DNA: TGTGCCAGCAGCCTATCAACGAACACCGGGGAGCTGTTTTTT.

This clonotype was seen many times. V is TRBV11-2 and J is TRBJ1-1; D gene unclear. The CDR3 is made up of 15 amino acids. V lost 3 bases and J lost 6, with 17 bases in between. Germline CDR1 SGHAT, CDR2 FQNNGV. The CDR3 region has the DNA TGTGCCAGCAGCTTGGTTCCGGCGATGACCGCTGAAGCTTTCTTT. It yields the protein CASSLVPAMTAEAFF.

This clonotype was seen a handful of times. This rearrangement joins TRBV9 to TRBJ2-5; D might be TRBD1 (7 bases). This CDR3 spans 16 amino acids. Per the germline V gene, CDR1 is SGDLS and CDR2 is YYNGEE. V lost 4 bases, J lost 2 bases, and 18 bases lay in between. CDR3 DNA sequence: TGTGCCAGCAGCCCCACCTTTCAGGGGGGACAAGAGACCCAGTACTTC. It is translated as CASSPTFQGGQETQYF.

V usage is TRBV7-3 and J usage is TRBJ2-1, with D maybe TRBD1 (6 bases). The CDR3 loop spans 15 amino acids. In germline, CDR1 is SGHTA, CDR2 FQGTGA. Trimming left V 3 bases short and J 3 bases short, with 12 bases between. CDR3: CASSLRQADYNEQFF. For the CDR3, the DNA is TGTGCCAGCAGCTTGAGACAGGCAGACTACAATGAGCAGTTCTTC.

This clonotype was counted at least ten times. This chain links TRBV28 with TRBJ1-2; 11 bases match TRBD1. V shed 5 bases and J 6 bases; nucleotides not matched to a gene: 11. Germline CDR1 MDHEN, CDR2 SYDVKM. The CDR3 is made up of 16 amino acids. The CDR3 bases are TGTGCCAGCAGTACCGGACAGGGGGCGCATATTGATGGCTACACCTTC. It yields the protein CASSTGQGAHIDGYTF.

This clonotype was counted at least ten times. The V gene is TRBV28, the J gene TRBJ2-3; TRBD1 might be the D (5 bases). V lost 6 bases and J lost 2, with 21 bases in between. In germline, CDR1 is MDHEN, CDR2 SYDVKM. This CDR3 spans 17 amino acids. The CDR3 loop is CASSPTHDSQFTDTQYF. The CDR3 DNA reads TGTGCCAGCAGCCCGACCCACGACAGCCAGTTCACAGATACGCAGTATTTT.

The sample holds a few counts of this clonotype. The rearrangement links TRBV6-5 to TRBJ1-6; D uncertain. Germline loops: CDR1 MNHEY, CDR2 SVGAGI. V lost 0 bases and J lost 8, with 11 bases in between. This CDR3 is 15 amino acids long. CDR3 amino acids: CASSYSASGHSPLHF. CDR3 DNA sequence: TGTGCCAGCAGTTACTCAGCCTCGGGTCATTCACCCCTCCACTTT.

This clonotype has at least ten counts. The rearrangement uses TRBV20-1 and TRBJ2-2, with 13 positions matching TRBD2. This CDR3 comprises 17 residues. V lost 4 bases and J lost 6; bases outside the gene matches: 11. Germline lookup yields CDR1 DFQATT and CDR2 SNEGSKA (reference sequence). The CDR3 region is CSAIEGLAGSIAGELFF. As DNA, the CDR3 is TGCAGTGCTATTGAGGGACTAGCGGGAAGTATTGCCGGGGAGCTGTTTTTT.

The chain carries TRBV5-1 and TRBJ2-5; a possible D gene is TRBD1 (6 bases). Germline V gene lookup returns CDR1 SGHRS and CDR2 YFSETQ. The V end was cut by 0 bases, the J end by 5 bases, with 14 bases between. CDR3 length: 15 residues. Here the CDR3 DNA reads TGCGCCAGCAGCTTGGGTGGGGGCGTCCGGGAGACCCAGTACTTC. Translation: CASSLGGGVRETQYF.

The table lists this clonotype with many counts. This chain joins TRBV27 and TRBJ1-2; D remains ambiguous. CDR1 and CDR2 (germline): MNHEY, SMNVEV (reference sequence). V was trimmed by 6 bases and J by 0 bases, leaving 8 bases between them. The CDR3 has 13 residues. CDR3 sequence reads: CASRPRANYGYTF. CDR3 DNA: TGTGCCAGCAGGCCAAGGGCTAACTATGGCTACACCTTC.

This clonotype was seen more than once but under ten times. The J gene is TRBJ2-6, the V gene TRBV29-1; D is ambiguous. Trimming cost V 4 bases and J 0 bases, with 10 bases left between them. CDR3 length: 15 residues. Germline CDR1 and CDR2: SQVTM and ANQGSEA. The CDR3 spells CSVGFQSSGANVLTF. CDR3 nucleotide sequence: TGCAGCGTTGGTTTTCAGTCCTCTGGGGCCAACGTCCTGACTTTC.

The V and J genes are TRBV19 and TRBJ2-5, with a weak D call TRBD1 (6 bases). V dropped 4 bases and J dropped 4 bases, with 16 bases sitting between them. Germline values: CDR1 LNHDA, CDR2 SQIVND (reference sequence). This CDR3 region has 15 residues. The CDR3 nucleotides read TGTGCCAGTAGTACCCAGGGGAGTTGGGGAGAGACCCAGTACTTC. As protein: CASSTQGSWGETQYF.

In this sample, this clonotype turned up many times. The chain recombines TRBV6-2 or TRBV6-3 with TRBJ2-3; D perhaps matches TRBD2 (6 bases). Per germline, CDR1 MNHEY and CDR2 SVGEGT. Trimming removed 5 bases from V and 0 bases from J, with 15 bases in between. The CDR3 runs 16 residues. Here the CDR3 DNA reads TGTGCCAGCAGTCCGGGACTCGGTGCTAGCACAGATACGCAGTATTTT. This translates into CASSPGLGASTDTQYF.

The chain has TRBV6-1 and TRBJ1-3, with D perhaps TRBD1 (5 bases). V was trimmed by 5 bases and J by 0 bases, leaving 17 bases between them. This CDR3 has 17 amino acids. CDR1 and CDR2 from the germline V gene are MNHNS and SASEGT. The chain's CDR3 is CASSKRRDSNSGNTIYF. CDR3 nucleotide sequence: TGTGCCAGCAGTAAACGCCGGGACTCAAACTCTGGAAACACCATATATTTT.

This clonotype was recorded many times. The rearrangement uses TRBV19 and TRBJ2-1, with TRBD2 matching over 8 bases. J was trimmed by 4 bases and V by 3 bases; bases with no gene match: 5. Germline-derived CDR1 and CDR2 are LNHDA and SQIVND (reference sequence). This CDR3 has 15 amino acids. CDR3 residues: CASSITLAGYNEQFF. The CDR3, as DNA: TGTGCCAGTAGTATCACCCTAGCGGGTTACAATGAGCAGTTCTTC.